This T cell receptor beta chain was documented in a study of T cells after yellow fever vaccination. This clonotype was picked up many times. The CDR3 runs 15 residues. Looked up from germline, CDR1 is MGHDK and CDR2 is SYGVNS. Trimming shortened V by 0 bases and J by 2 bases, and 9 bases separated the two germline ends. Via MiXCR, TCRdb re-called the 5' RACE reads, giving one row per CDR3 protein. The sample lists about 310,000 distinct CDR3 sequences, roughly 3.5% occurring once. The rearrangement uses TRBV25-1 and TRBJ2-3; D remains ambiguous. The input for sequencing was PBMCs, taken on the day of the yellow fever booster vaccination. This clonotype originated in a man aged 18 to 29 who received the YFV17D yellow fever vaccine. The CDR3 here is CASSEYMAFTDTQYF. DNA of the CDR3: TGTGCCAGCAGTGAATATATGGCTTTCACAGATACGCAGTATTTT. Full variable domain (remainder filled in from reference TRBV25-1 and TRBJ2-3): EADIYQTPRYLVIGTGKKITLECSQTMGHDKMYWYQQDPGMELHLIHYSYGVNSTEKGDLSSESTVSRIRTEHFPLTLESARPSHTSQYLCASSEYMAFTDTQYFGPGTRLTVL.